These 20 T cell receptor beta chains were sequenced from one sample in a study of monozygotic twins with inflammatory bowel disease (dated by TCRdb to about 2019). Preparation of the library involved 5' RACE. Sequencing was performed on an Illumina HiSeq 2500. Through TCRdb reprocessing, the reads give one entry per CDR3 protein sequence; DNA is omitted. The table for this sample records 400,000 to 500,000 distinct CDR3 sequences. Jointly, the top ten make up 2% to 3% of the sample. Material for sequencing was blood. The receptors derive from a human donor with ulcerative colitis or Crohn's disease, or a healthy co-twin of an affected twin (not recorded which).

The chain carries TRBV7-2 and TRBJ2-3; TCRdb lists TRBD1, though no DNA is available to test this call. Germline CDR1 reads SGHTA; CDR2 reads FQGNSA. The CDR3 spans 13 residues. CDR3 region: CASSYQAPDTQYF.

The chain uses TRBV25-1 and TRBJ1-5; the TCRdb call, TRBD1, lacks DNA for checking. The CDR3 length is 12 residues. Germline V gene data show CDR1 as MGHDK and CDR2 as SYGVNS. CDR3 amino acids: CASSARGPHQHF.

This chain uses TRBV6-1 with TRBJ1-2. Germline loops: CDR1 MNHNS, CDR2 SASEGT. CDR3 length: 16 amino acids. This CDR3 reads CATTQWRDGDNYGYTF.

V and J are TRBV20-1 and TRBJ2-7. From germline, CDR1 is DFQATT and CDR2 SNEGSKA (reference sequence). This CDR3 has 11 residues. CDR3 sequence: CSAAFIYEQYF.

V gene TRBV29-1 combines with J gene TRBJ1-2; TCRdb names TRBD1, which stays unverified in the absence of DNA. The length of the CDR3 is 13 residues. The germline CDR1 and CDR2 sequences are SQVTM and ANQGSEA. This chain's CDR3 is CSAGTGPYYGYTF.

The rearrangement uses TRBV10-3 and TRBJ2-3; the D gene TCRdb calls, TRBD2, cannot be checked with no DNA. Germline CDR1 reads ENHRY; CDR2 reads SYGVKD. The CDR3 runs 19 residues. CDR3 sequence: CAISKIPFTSSGSTDTQYF.

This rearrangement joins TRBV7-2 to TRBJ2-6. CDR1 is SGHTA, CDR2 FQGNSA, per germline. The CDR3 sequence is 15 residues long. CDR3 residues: CASSLSGVGANVLTF.

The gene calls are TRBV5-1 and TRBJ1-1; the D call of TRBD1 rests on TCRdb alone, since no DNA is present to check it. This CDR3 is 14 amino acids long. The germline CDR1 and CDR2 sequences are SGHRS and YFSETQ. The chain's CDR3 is CASSLEQVDTEAFF.

The CDR3 is CASSLVLGGEILTYEQYF. This sequence joins TRBV5-1 and TRBJ2-7; with no DNA, the TCRdb D assignment of TRBD1 cannot be verified. Per germline, CDR1 SGHRS and CDR2 YFSETQ. The CDR3 extends over 18 amino acids.

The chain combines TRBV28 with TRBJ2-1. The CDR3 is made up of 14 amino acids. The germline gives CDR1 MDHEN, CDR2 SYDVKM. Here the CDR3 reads CASRSSGGYNEQFF.

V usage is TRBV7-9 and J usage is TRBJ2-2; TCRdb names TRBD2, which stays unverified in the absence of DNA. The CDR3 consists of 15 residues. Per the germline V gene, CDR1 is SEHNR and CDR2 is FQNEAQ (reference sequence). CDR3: CASSPLAANTGELFF.

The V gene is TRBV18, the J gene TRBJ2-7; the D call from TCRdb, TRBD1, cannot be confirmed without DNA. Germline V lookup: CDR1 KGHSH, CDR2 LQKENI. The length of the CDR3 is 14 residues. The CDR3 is CASSPGGDYYEQYF.

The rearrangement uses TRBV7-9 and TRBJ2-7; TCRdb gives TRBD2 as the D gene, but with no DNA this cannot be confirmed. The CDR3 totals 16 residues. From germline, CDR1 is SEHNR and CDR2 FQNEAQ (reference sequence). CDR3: CASSLGPGPSSYEQYF.

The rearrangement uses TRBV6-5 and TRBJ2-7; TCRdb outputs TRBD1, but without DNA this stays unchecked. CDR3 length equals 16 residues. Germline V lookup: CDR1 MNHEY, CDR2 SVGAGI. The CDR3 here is CASSYYPPWASYEQYF.

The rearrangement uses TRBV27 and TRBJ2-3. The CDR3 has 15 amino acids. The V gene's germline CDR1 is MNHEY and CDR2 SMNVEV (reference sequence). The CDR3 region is CASSLGVFNTDTQYF.

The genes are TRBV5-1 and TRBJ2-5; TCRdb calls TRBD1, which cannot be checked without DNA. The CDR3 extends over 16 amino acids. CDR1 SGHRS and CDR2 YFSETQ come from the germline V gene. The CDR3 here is CASSLDPGAKEETQYF.

CDR3 amino acids: CASSLAPAYEQYF. The genes are TRBV9 and TRBJ2-7. CDR1 SGDLS and CDR2 YYNGEE come from the germline V gene. The CDR3 consists of 13 residues.

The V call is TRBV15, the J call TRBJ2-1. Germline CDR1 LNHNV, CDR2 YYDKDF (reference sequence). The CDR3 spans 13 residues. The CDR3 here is CATSRDRLNEQFF.

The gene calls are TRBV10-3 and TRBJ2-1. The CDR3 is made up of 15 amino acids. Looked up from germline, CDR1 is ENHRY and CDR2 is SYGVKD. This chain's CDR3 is CAISEEGGSYNEQFF.

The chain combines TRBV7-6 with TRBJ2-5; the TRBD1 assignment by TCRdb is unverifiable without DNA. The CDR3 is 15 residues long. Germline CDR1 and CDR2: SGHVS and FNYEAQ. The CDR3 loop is CASSNAPGNQETQYF. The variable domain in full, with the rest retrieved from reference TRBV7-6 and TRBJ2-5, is GAGVSQSPRYKVTKRGQDVALRCDPISGHVSLYWYRQALGQGPEFLTYFNYEAQQDKSGLPNDRFSAERPEGSISTLTIQRTEQRDSAMYRCASSNAPGNQETQYFGPGTRLLVL.